The 27 T cell receptor beta chains presented below share a single source sample, sequenced in a study of Ad26.COV2.S vaccination and SARS-CoV-2 variants. The treatment denotes: 15 to 20 received Ad26.COV2.S at low or high dose, single or two shots; five or six received placebo; per-sample allocation not given. The study sampled participants on day 63 after the first vaccine or placebo injection. Sequencing used immunoSEQ multiplex PCR; TCRdb keeps in-frame clones, though not all of them. Of roughly 390,000 clones in the sample, less than 90% were seen once. The sequenced sample was peripheral blood, obtained in a trial of Ad26.COV2.S vaccine versus placebo. Receptor source: a person aged 18-65 years who received the Ad26.COV2.S COVID-19 vaccine or a placebo.

The chain has TRBV6-2 or TRBV6-3 and TRBJ1-1, with 9 bases fitting TRBD1. After removal of 5 bases from V and 5 bases from J, the junction contained 9 bases not matched to a gene. The germline V gene has CDR1 MNHEY and CDR2 SVGEGT. This CDR3 is built from 15 residues. The CDR3 is CASSTPGQGRTEAFF. CDR3 DNA: TGTGCCAGCAGTACTCCGGGACAGGGTCGAACTGAAGCTTTCTTT.

As to this clone: Being one base from a much bigger clone, this may be a read error. This rearrangement joins TRBV9 to TRBJ1-2, with a weak D call TRBD1 (6 bases). The germline V gene has CDR1 SGDLS and CDR2 YYNGEE. The CDR3 is made up of 12 amino acids. V lost 4 bases and J 5 bases, leaving 9 bases between the germline ends. CDR3 sequence reads: CASSQGGYGYTF. CDR3 nucleotides: TGTGCCAGCAGCCAAGGGGGTTATGGCTACACCTTC.

The chain couples TRBV6-2 or TRBV6-3 to TRBJ1-5; a possible D gene is TRBD1 (5 bases). V was shortened by 5 bases and J by 6 bases, with 11 bases between the two germline ends. Germline-derived CDR1 and CDR2 are MNHEY and SVGEGT. This CDR3 has 13 residues. This CDR3 is CASSTGGTQPQHF. CDR3 bases: TGTGCCAGCAGTACGGGGGGAACTCAGCCCCAGCATTTT.

This CDR3 reads CASSSEADQPQHF. The CDR3 nucleotides read TGTGCCAGCAGCTCCGAGGCGGATCAGCCCCAGCATTTT. The chain recombines TRBV7-2 with TRBJ1-5; D unresolved. The CDR3 length is 13 residues. Germline values: CDR1 SGHTA, CDR2 FQGNSA. V was cut by 4 bases and J by 5 bases, with 9 bases left in between.

The V gene is TRBV6-1, the J gene TRBJ1-2; D perhaps matches TRBD1 (5 bases). Germline V lookup: CDR1 MNHNS, CDR2 SASEGT. This CDR3 is 15 amino acids long. Trimming removed 1 base at V and 4 bases at J, with 13 bases between. CDR3 residues: CASSEGGAGGYGYTF. In DNA, the CDR3 is TGTGCCAGCAGTGAAGGTGGGGCTGGGGGCTATGGCTACACCTTC.

This clone was recorded once. V and J are TRBV4-1 and TRBJ1-2, with 7 bases matching TRBD1. This CDR3 region has 17 residues. Germline V lookup: CDR1 MGHRA, CDR2 YSYEKL. Trimming cost V 0 bases and J 2 bases; bases outside gene matches: 9. The DNA for the CDR3 is TGCGCCAGCAGCCAAGATCCAGGGGGAATCATCAACTATGGCTACACCTTC. As protein: CASSQDPGGIINYGYTF.

CDR3: CASSQSEGSNGYTF. DNA of the CDR3: TGCGCCAGCAGCCAAAGTGAGGGGTCGAATGGCTACACCTTC. This chain uses TRBV4-3 with TRBJ1-2; D is perhaps TRBD1 (5 bases). CDR3 length equals 14 residues. V was trimmed by 2 bases and J by 6 bases, leaving 13 bases between them. Germline loops: CDR1 LGHNA, CDR2 YSLEER.

This clone was recorded a few times. V and J are TRBV19 and TRBJ1-1; TRBD1 matches 8 bases. V was clipped by 5 bases and J by 7 bases; unmatched bases: 12. The CDR3 has 15 amino acids. Germline V CDR1 and CDR2: LNHDA, SQIVND (reference sequence). CDR3 amino acids: CASSLNSGQDYEAFF. The CDR3 region has the DNA TGTGCCAGTAGTCTCAACTCGGGACAGGACTATGAAGCTTTCTTT. Together with reference TRBV19 and TRBJ1-1, the CDR3 gives the full variable domain: DGGITQSPKYLFRKEGQNVTLSCEQNLNHDAMYWYRQDPGQGLRLIYYSQIVNDFQKGDIAEGYSVSREKKESFPLTVTSAQKNPTAFYLCASSLNSGQDYEAFFGQGTRLTVV.

This clone was detected once. V usage is TRBV5-8 and J usage is TRBJ2-2; D is uncertain. The CDR3 length is 15 residues. CDR1 SGHTS and CDR2 YDEGEE come from the germline V gene. The V end was cut by 2 bases, the J end by 3 bases, with 11 bases between. The CDR3 DNA reads as TGTGCCAGCAGCTTCCGTCCTGAAGACACCGGGGAGCTGTTTTTT. The encoded protein is CASSFRPEDTGELFF.

The CDR3, as DNA: TGTGCCAGCAGCCATGAAGCGGGAACCTACGAGCAGTACTTC. It codes for CASSHEAGTYEQYF. The rearrangement links TRBV3-1 (or the pseudogene TRBV3-2) to TRBJ2-7; 7 bases map to TRBD2. The CDR3 consists of 14 residues. Germline-derived CDR1 and CDR2 are LGHDT and YNNKEL (reference sequence). J was trimmed by 2 bases and V by 3 bases; bases with no gene match: 4.

This clone was seen many times. V usage is TRBV5-4 and J usage is TRBJ2-2; possible D gene TRBD2, 5 bases. Looked up from germline, CDR1 is SGHNT and CDR2 is YYREEE (reference sequence). V dropped 0 bases and J dropped 3 bases, with 15 bases sitting between them. The CDR3 is made up of 17 amino acids. CDR3 nucleotides: TGTGCCAGCAGCTTGGCCGGCCGGGGTGTGCACACCGGGGAGCTGTTTTTT. Its protein is CASSLAGRGVHTGELFF.

This rearrangement joins TRBV5-4 to TRBJ2-1; 7 bases fit TRBD2. The germline V gene has CDR1 SGHNT and CDR2 YYREEE (reference sequence). With V trimmed by 0 bases and J by 8 bases, 8 bases remained unmatched. The CDR3 contains 15 residues. The CDR3 coding sequence is TGTGCCAGCAGCTTGGTCGGACTAGGGAGGGATGAGCAGTTCTTC. Residues: CASSLVGLGRDEQFF. The full variable domain, with the rest looked up from reference TRBV5-4 and TRBJ2-1, is ETGVTQSPTHLIKTRGQQVTLRCSSQSGHNTVSWYQQALGQGPQFIFQYYREEENGRGNFPPRFSGLQFPNYSSELNVNALELDDSALYLCASSLVGLGRDEQFFGPGTRLTVL.

The chain carries TRBV6-2 or TRBV6-3 and TRBJ1-2; unclear D gene. V was trimmed by 0 bases and J by 4 bases, leaving 15 bases between them. The length of the CDR3 is 16 residues. Germline loops: CDR1 MNHEY, CDR2 SVGEGT. For the CDR3, the DNA is TGTGCCAGCAGTTACTCGAAAAGTACAGCCTCCTATGGCTACACCTTC. The encoded protein is CASSYSKSTASYGYTF.

The chain links TRBV11-1 to TRBJ1-5; no reliable D call. Between the trimmed V and J ends, which lost 1 base and 5 bases, there was a span of 6 bases. The CDR3 spans 13 residues. CDR1 SGHAT and CDR2 FQDESV come from the germline V gene (reference sequence). The CDR3 nucleotides are TGTGCCAGCAGCTTAGATCGGGATCAGCCCCAGCATTTT. Translation gives CASSLDRDQPQHF.

The gene calls are TRBV18 and TRBJ1-1; possibly TRBD1 for D (5 bases). Germline assignment: CDR1 KGHSH and CDR2 LQKENI. Deletions cut 4 bases from V and 0 bases from J, with 9 bases between. This CDR3 has 14 residues. The CDR3 region is CASSRDRVNTEAFF. The CDR3 region has the DNA TGTGCCAGCTCACGAGACAGAGTGAACACTGAAGCTTTCTTT.

V gene TRBV4-3 combines with J gene TRBJ2-5; no definite D call. Germline V gives CDR1 LGHNA, CDR2 YSLEER. This CDR3 is built from 14 residues. The ends were cut back, 4 bases at V and 3 bases at J, with 12 bases in the middle. The DNA of the CDR3 is TGCGCCAGCAGCCTCCCAGGAGTTGAAGAGACCCAGTACTTC. This sequence encodes CASSLPGVEETQYF.

The gene calls are TRBV19 and TRBJ2-7, with 7 bases that match TRBD1. The CDR3 runs to 13 residues. Germline CDR1 is LNHDA and CDR2 is SQIVND (reference sequence). V was pared by 2 bases and J by 5 bases, with 3 bases of the junction left unmatched. The CDR3 bases are TGTGCCAGTAGTATATCGACAGGGAACGAGCAGTACTTC. It yields the protein CASSISTGNEQYF.

This clone came up once. The CDR3 sequence is CASSHRGGEVNQPQHF. CDR3 DNA sequence: TGCGCCAGCAGCCACCGGGGAGGGGAGGTAAATCAGCCCCAGCATTTT. The genes are TRBV4-1 and TRBJ1-5; the D gene is possibly TRBD1 (5 bases). Germline V gene sequence: CDR1 MGHRA, CDR2 YSYEKL. V shed 3 bases and J shed 4 bases, with 16 bases lying between them. The CDR3 spans 16 residues.

This chain connects TRBV7-9 to TRBJ1-2; D ambiguous. V was trimmed by 6 bases and J by 10 bases, leaving 15 bases between them. This CDR3 has 12 residues. Germline CDR1 is SEHNR and CDR2 is FQNEAQ (reference sequence). CDR3 in amino acids: CASRSGPSAYTF. The CDR3 region has the DNA TGTGCCAGCAGAAGCGGCCCTAGCGCCTACACCTTC.

This clone showed up just once. The chain has TRBV11-2 and TRBJ1-2; TRBD1 is a possible D gene (5 bases). Germline CDR1 SGHAT, CDR2 FQNNGV. The CDR3 has 13 residues. Trimming pared 3 bases from V and 6 bases from J, leaving 11 bases between. The CDR3 DNA reads TGTGCCAGCAGCTTCCTAAGGGGCGATGGCTACACCTTC. Its translation is CASSFLRGDGYTF.

This clone was seen just once. The chain uses TRBV9 and TRBJ1-4; D is undetermined. This CDR3 region has 13 residues. V was shortened by 3 bases and J by 4 bases, with 7 bases between the two germline ends. The V gene's germline CDR1 is SGDLS and CDR2 YYNGEE. CDR3 loop: CASSATDNEKLFF. In DNA form, the CDR3 reads TGTGCCAGCAGCGCTACAGATAATGAAAAACTGTTTTTT.

The chain employs TRBV27 and TRBJ2-5; TRBD2 aligns across 9 bases. The length of the CDR3 is 15 residues. V shed 6 bases and J 3 bases; nucleotides not matched to a gene: 8. CDR1 MNHEY and CDR2 SMNVEV come from the germline V gene (reference sequence). CDR3 sequence reads: CASRLAGGQEETQYF. As DNA, the CDR3 is TGTGCCAGCAGGTTGGCGGGGGGGCAGGAAGAGACCCAGTACTTC.

This clone was detected once. The gene calls are TRBV11-3 and TRBJ2-1; TRBD2 agrees at 11 bases. V shed 8 bases, J shed 6 bases, and the junction held 12 bases outside the gene matches. Germline CDR1 is SGHNT and CDR2 is YENEEA. The CDR3 extends over 16 amino acids. The chain's CDR3 is CASSPGSSGGANEQFF. CDR3 nucleotides: TGTGCCAGCTCCCCGGGCAGTAGCGGGGGGGCCAATGAGCAGTTCTTC.

The chain employs TRBV9 and TRBJ2-5; the D gene is possibly TRBD2 (7 bases). V was clipped by 4 bases and J by 6 bases, with 22 bases between them. The CDR3 loop spans 16 amino acids. The V gene's germline CDR1 is SGDLS and CDR2 YYNGEE. The CDR3 protein is CASSPRGGESGKTQYF. CDR3 nucleotides: TGTGCCAGCAGCCCAAGAGGGGGGGAGTCCGGGAAGACCCAGTACTTC.

The V gene is TRBV9, the J gene TRBJ2-5; TRBD1 agrees at 7 bases. The CDR3 spans 19 residues. Trimming at V came to 3 bases and at J to 5 bases, leaving 22 bases not matched to a gene. Germline assignment: CDR1 SGDLS and CDR2 YYNGEE. CDR3 loop: CASSATHARQGMVLETQYF. The DNA for the CDR3 is TGTGCCAGCAGCGCGACACACGCTAGACAGGGTATGGTCCTGGAGACCCAGTACTTC. The full variable domain, completed using reference TRBV9 and TRBJ2-5, is DSGVTQTPKHLITATGQRVTLRCSPRSGDLSVYWYQQSLDQGLQFLIQYYNGEERAKGNILERFSAQQFPDLHSELNLSSLELGDSALYFCASSATHARQGMVLETQYFGPGTRLLVL.

The chain links TRBV6-6 to TRBJ1-5; D unclear. The V end lost 2 bases, the J end lost 6 bases, and 8 bases lay between the germline ends. Germline lookup yields CDR1 MNHNY and CDR2 SVGAGI (reference sequence). The CDR3 contains 13 residues. For the CDR3, the DNA is TGTGCCAGCAGTTACGCGGGCATTCAGCCCCAGCATTTT. This encodes CASSYAGIQPQHF.

This clone was seen only a few times. J is TRBJ2-2 and V is TRBV27; the match to TRBD1 covers 7 bases. The J segment lost 1 base and the V segment lost 8 bases, leaving 4 bases of the junction unmatched. This CDR3 is built from 14 residues. The germline V gene has CDR1 MNHEY and CDR2 SMNVEV (reference sequence). DNA of the CDR3: TGTGCCAGCCGATGGACAGGGAACACCGGGGAGCTGTTTTTT. The encoded protein is CASRWTGNTGELFF.